This T cell receptor beta chain was captured in a study of blood T cell repertoires in COVID-19. Study in general: The United States, Italy and Spain were the sources of the acute and convalescent COVID-19 samples. T cells, B-cell-depleted T cells, or PBMCs provided the cDNA or gDNA that served as material.

The method was immunoSEQ multiplex PCR; TCRdb's version includes in-frame clones alone and lacks a portion of them. The sample has about 70,000 clones; about nine tenths are singletons. This CDR3 has 13 residues. The V end was cut by 2 bases, the J end by 10 bases, with 14 bases between. Germline V lookup: CDR1 SGHTA, CDR2 FQGTGA. The receptor comes from a woman older than 75 with active or convalescent COVID-19. Material for sequencing was peripheral blood. The chain employs TRBV7-3 and TRBJ1-1; D remains unclear. The CDR3 spells CASSLDRGPGAFF. CDR3 in DNA: TGTGCCAGCAGCTTAGACCGCGGCCCGGGAGCTTTCTTT.